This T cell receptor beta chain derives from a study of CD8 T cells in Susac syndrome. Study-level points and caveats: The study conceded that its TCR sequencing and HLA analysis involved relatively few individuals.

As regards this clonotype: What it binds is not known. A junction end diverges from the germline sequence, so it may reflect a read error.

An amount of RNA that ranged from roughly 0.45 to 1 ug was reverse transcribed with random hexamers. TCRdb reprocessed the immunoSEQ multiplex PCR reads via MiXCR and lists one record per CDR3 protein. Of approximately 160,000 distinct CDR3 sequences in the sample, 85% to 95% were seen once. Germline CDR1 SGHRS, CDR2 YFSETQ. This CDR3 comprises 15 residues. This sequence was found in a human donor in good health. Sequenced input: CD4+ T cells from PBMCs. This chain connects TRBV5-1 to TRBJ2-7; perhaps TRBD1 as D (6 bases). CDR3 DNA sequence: TGCACCAGCAGCCCCCGACAGGTACTCATTGACGAGCAGTACTTC. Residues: CTSSPRQVLIDEQYF.